The entry that follows covers one TCR beta chain sequence. Its antigen specificity is not known. The junction differs from germline at one of its ends, possibly a read error. This entry belongs to a study of chemoradiotherapy in HPV16-positive cancers (dated by TCRdb to between 2021 and 2024). Regarding the research as a whole: Candidate HPV-specific T-cell clones and common TCR motifs were defined by functional T-cell assays performed on cells from two HPV16-positive patients. The study asked whether T-cell immunity against the HPV oncoproteins E6 and E7 changes during chemoradiotherapy and whether it affects survival. The candidate HPV-specific TCRs and motifs were then tracked in TCR repertoires from 86 patients with HPV-related cancers. The investigation overall reported the following: Expansion of candidate HPV-specific clones and E7-related TCR motifs was observed in the tumor microenvironment during treatment, whereas no such expansion was observed for non-HPV-specific T cells. Among HPV16-positive patients, expansion of HPV-responsive T cells during chemoradiotherapy was associated with better recurrence-free survival. The functional definition of HPV-specific T cells came from only a couple of HPV16-positive patients, and the survival association was reported for HPV16-positive patients.

The library was produced with the immunoSEQ multiplex PCR assay. In its TCRdb copy, this immuneACCESS table keeps in-frame sequences only and misses some clones. Where compared with another copy, unresolved V genes explain less than half of these, and the others have no known cause. The sample table holds approximately 5,900 clones, of which 65% to 85% were seen once. Roughly 30% of the sample rests with the top ten. Reading from cysteine to phenylalanine, the CDR3 counts 17 amino acids. Of the read, only the CDR3 DNA is kept; its 51 bases are in frame from base 1. As encoded in the germline V gene (reference sequence), CDR1 is SSHAT while CDR2 is FNYEAQ. Repertoires were sampled repeatedly over the course of chemoradiotherapy so that clonal expansion in the tumor microenvironment could be followed.

The origin of this receptor is a human donor with HPV-associated anogenital cancer. The sequence links TRBV7-7 to TRBJ2-1; 10 central bases correspond to TRBD1. The sequences come from tumor tissue, collected from a patient who underwent chemoradiotherapy. The nucleotide sequence reads as follows: TGTGCTAGCAGCTTAGGGGAGGGACAGGGGCGATACAATGAGCAGTTCTTC. Its translation reads: CASSLGEGQGRYNEQFF.